Shown below are 9 T cell receptor beta chains from a single sample sequenced in a study of cytomegalovirus exposure and HLA in healthy donors (dated by TCRdb to between 2016 and 2019). The library was made by the immunoSEQ multiplex PCR assay. A mixture of 60 forward primers for TCR Vbeta segments and 13 reverse primers for TCR Jbeta segments was used in the multiplex PCR. In TCRdb, the immuneACCESS table is reduced to in-frame sequences with V and J assigned. These tables do not hold every clone; where another copy was compared, an unresolved V gene accounts for under half, and the others remain unexplained. Here the sample has tens of thousands of clones; over 60% occur a single time. About 16% of the sample comes from the top ten. Source material: PBMCs. These receptor sequences come from a woman in her forties in good health and CMV-seropositive.

The V gene is TRBV19, the J gene TRBJ1-2; 8 bases align to TRBD1. Germline CDR1 is LNHDA and CDR2 is SQIVND (reference sequence). Trimming took 4 bases from V and 2 from J; bases not matched to a gene: 3. CDR3 length equals 14 residues. CDR3 region: CASSTHRGNYGYTF. The DNA for the CDR3 is TGTGCCAGTAGTACACACAGGGGGAACTATGGCTACACCTTC.

This clone was seen only a few times. Written as DNA, the CDR3 is TGTGCCAGCAGCTTGGGTTCAGATTTCACCGGGGAGCTGTTTTTT. Residues: CASSLGSDFTGELFF. V is TRBV5-4 and J is TRBJ2-2; D remains ambiguous. The CDR3 runs to 15 residues. With 0 bases removed from V and 4 bases from J, the gap between germline ends came to 10 bases. CDR1 is SGHNT, CDR2 YYREEE, per germline (reference sequence).

This clone was counted between two and nine times. The chain is built from TRBV4-1 and TRBJ2-7; D not certain. V was shortened by 2 bases and J by 1 base, with 9 bases between the two germline ends. CDR1 is MGHRA and CDR2 is YSYEKL in the germline V gene. The CDR3 extends over 14 amino acids. The CDR3 sequence is CASSQILGSYEQYF. The DNA of the CDR3 is TGCGCCAGCAGCCAAATTCTCGGTTCCTACGAGCAGTACTTC.

The chain is built from TRBV19 and TRBJ1-2; TRBD1 matches at 8 bases. The germline V gene encodes CDR1 LNHDA and CDR2 SQIVND (reference sequence). The CDR3 covers 13 residues. The junction had 2 bases not matched to a gene; V was cut back by 6 bases and J by 2 bases. CDR3 nucleotide sequence: TGTGCCAGTAGCCAGGGGGCGAACTATGGCTACACCTTC. This codes for CASSQGANYGYTF.

This clone was seen more than once but under ten times. The chain uses TRBV5-8 and TRBJ1-1; weak D call: TRBD1 (5 bases). The CDR3 is made up of 14 amino acids. V lost 3 bases to trimming and J lost 1 base, with 10 bases between them. The germline V gene has CDR1 SGHTS and CDR2 YDEGEE. CDR3 region: CASSYQGGNTEAFF. The CDR3 DNA follows: TGTGCCAGCAGCTACCAGGGAGGGAACACTGAAGCTTTCTTT.

This clone appeared a single time. V usage is TRBV5-6 and J usage is TRBJ2-5, with no clear D. The germline V gene encodes CDR1 SGHDT and CDR2 YYEEEE. The CDR3 loop spans 13 amino acids. The V gene lost 1 base and the J gene lost 6 bases, with 10 bases spanning the gap. The DNA for the CDR3 is TGTGCCAGCAGCTTGCACAGTGCCCAGACCCAGTACTTC. Translation: CASSLHSAQTQYF.

The CDR3 DNA sequence: TGTGCCAGCAGTTACGTGACTAGGGTTTCCTACAATGAGCAGTTCTTC. It is translated as CASSYVTRVSYNEQFF. The V call is TRBV27, the J call TRBJ2-1; D may be TRBD2 (6 bases). The CDR3 is made up of 16 amino acids. The V end lost 4 bases, the J end lost 1 base, and 14 bases lay between the germline ends. Germline V gene lookup returns CDR1 MNHEY and CDR2 SMNVEV (reference sequence).

This chain links TRBV27 with TRBJ1-2; weak D call: TRBD1 (5 bases). CDR3 length: 14 residues. Germline CDR1 and CDR2: MNHEY and SMNVEV (reference sequence). Trimming removed 4 bases at V and 4 bases at J, with 13 bases between. DNA of the CDR3: TGTGCCAGCAGTTCCCCAGGGCGCGGCTATGGCTACACCTTC. Its protein product is CASSSPGRGYGYTF.

The CDR3 loop is CASSQEGTAPTRSPLHF. In nucleotides, the CDR3 is TGCGCCAGCAGCCAAGAAGGGACAGCCCCAACACGGTCACCCCTCCACTTT. The chain recombines TRBV4-1 with TRBJ1-6; the match to TRBD1 covers 7 bases. V trimming: 0 bases; J trimming: 10 bases; junction bases outside the gene matches: 12. Germline CDR1 reads MGHRA; CDR2 reads YSYEKL. The CDR3 contains 17 residues.